This T cell receptor beta chain was found in a study of blood T cell repertoires in COVID-19. Whole-study context: Spain, Italy and the United States supplied samples that represented acute and convalescent COVID-19.

V gave up 4 bases and J gave up 2 bases, with 11 bases separating them. The CDR3 covers 14 residues. In germline, CDR1 is MGHRA, CDR2 YSYEKL. Original analysis: Estimates of nucleated cell counts were drawn from the amplification of reference gene primers. Sequenced by immunoSEQ multiplex PCR; TCRdb stores in-frame clones only, minus some. Clonal size and the V and J genes are those of that table, whereas D and trimming came from the DNA. The data contain roughly 70,000 clones, less than 95% of them singletons. Sequencing was done on a sample of peripheral blood. The receptor comes from a man aged 45 to 65 with COVID-19, enrolled during active disease. V usage is TRBV4-1 and J usage is TRBJ1-1, with D maybe TRBD1 (6 bases). The CDR3 is CASSPRTENTEAFF. CDR3 DNA: TGCGCCAGCAGCCCCCGGACAGAAAACACTGAAGCTTTCTTT.